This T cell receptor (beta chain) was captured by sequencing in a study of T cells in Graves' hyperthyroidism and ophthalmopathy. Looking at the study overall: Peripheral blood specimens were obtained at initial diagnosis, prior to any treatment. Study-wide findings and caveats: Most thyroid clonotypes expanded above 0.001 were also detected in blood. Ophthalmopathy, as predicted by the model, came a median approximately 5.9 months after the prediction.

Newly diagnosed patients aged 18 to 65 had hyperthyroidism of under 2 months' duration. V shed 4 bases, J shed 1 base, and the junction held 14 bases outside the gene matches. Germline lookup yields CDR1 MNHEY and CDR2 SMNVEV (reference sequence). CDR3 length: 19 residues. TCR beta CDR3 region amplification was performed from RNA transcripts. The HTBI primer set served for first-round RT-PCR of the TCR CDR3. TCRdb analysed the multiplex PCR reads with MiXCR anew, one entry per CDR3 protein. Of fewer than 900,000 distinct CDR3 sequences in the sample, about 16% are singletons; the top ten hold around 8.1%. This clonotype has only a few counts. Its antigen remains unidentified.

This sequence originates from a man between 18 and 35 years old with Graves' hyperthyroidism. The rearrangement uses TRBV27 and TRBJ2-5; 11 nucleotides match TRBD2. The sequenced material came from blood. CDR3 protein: CASSYAPDSGRAFQETQYF. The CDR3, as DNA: TGTGCCAGCAGTTACGCCCCCGATAGCGGGAGGGCCTTCCAAGAGACCCAGTACTTC.